Below, 21 T cell receptor beta chains from the same sample are listed, as sequenced in a study of blood T cell repertoires in COVID-19. Profiling relied on immunoSEQ multiplex PCR, and the TCRdb table lists in-frame clones only, not all of them. This sample yields about 520,000 clones, of which 70% to 90% are seen a single time; approximately 2.9% belongs to the top ten. Sequenced: peripheral blood. These receptors were collected from a human donor in a cohort sampled during active COVID-19.

The CDR3 coding sequence is TGTGCCAGCGCGAGGGAATATAGCAATCAGCCCCAGCATTTT. Residues: CASAREYSNQPQHF. V and J are TRBV2 and TRBJ1-5; D is ambiguous. The CDR3 extends over 14 amino acids. Germline V gene data show CDR1 as SNHLY and CDR2 as FYNNEI. Deletions cut 8 bases from V and 0 bases from J, with 11 bases between. The entire variable domain, with the rest obtained from reference TRBV2 and TRBJ1-5, is as follows: EPEVTQTPSHQVTQMGQEVILRCVPISNHLYFYWYRQILGQKVEFLVSFYNNEISEKSEIFDDQFSVERPDGSNFTLKIRSTKLEDSAMYFCASAREYSNQPQHFGDGTRLSIL.

The V gene is TRBV5-4, the J gene TRBJ2-3, with D perhaps matching TRBD1 (6 bases). Germline V CDR1 and CDR2: SGHNT, YYREEE (reference sequence). This CDR3 region has 17 residues. Trimming removed 0 bases at V and 0 bases at J, with 14 bases between. For the CDR3, the DNA is TGTGCCAGCAGCTTGGCCTCGGGACAAACTAGCACAGATACGCAGTATTTT. Its translation: CASSLASGQTSTDTQYF. The variable domain in full, with the rest retrieved from reference TRBV5-4 and TRBJ2-3, is ETGVTQSPTHLIKTRGQQVTLRCSSQSGHNTVSWYQQALGQGPQFIFQYYREEENGRGNFPPRFSGLQFPNYSSELNVNALELDDSALYLCASSLASGQTSTDTQYFGPGTRLTVL.

The CDR3 DNA reads as TGTGCCAGCCGCAAGACTGAAGCGGGGCAAGAGACCCAGTACTTC. It codes for CASRKTEAGQETQYF. The V and J genes are TRBV2 and TRBJ2-5; TRBD2 aligns across 7 bases. The CDR3 consists of 15 residues. Trimming took 8 bases from V and 2 from J; bases not matched to a gene: 11. Germline loops: CDR1 SNHLY, CDR2 FYNNEI.

The gene calls are TRBV24-1 and TRBJ2-2; D perhaps matches TRBD1 (7 bases). The ends were cut back, 5 bases at V and 1 base at J, with 16 bases in the middle. Germline V gene sequence: CDR1 KGHDR, CDR2 SFDVKD. This CDR3 spans 17 amino acids. DNA of the CDR3: TGTGCCACCAGTGGGTACGGAGGGACAGAGAACACCGGGGAGCTGTTTTTT. This encodes CATSGYGGTENTGELFF.

The chain uses TRBV18 and TRBJ1-2, with 10 bases fitting TRBD1. The length of the CDR3 is 15 residues. Trimming cost V 3 bases and J 8 bases; bases outside gene matches: 9. The germline V gene has CDR1 KGHSH and CDR2 LQKENI. The CDR3 DNA sequence: TGTGCCAGCTCACCCCAACCGGACAGGGGGGGCGGCTACACCTTC. Protein: CASSPQPDRGGGYTF.

CDR3 region: CASSKERPPLAGQGYEQYF. CDR3 DNA: TGTGCCAGCAGCAAGGAGCGCCCCCCCCTAGCGGGACAAGGCTACGAGCAGTACTTC. The chain combines TRBV21-1 with TRBJ2-7; the table's TRBD2 call for D was not verified on the DNA. TRBV21-1 is a pseudogene segment. This CDR3 has 19 amino acids.

V usage is TRBV7-9 and J usage is TRBJ2-2; D call uncertain. CDR1 and CDR2 from the germline V gene are SEHNR and FQNEAQ (reference sequence). CDR3 length: 14 amino acids. The V and J ends lost 0 bases and 7 bases respectively, with 9 bases between them. This chain's CDR3 is CASSLAATHGELFF. CDR3 coding DNA: TGTGCCAGCAGCTTAGCCGCAACACACGGGGAGCTGTTTTTT.

This clone showed up many times. This chain uses TRBV12-3 or TRBV12-4 with TRBJ1-2, with D tentatively TRBD1 (6 bases). CDR3 length: 12 residues. V was shortened by 5 bases and J by 8 bases, with 12 bases between the two germline ends. This chain's CDR3 is CASSRTVTGYTF. CDR3 bases: TGTGCCAGCAGTAGGACAGTCACAGGCTACACCTTC.

This clone occurred a few times. The chain has TRBV27 and TRBJ2-3, with D perhaps matching TRBD2 (6 bases). Trimming took 2 bases from V and 2 from J, leaving 14 bases between them. The CDR3 sequence is 16 residues long. The V gene's germline CDR1 is MNHEY and CDR2 SMNVEV (reference sequence). The chain's CDR3 is CASSLRPSAATDTQYF. CDR3 DNA sequence: TGTGCCAGCAGTTTAAGGCCTAGCGCTGCCACAGATACGCAGTATTTT.

The genes are TRBV7-2 and TRBJ2-3; TRBD2 matches at 16 bases. This CDR3 is built from 21 residues. V trimming: 0 bases; J trimming: 1 base; junction bases outside the gene matches: 10. Germline CDR1 and CDR2: SGHTA and FQGNSA. This CDR3 reads CASSLAAPPGLAGGGTDTQYF. CDR3 coding DNA: TGTGCCAGCAGCTTAGCAGCACCGCCGGGACTAGCGGGAGGGGGCACAGATACGCAGTATTTT. Full variable domain (outside the CDR3, taken from reference TRBV7-2 and TRBJ2-3): GAGVSQSPSNKVTEKGKDVELRCDPISGHTALYWYRQSLGQGLEFLIYFQGNSAPDKSGLPSDRFSAERTGGSVSTLTIQRTQQEDSAVYLCASSLAAPPGLAGGGTDTQYFGPGTRLTVL.

The chain links TRBV30 to TRBJ2-3; D is undetermined. The ends were cut back, 0 bases at V and 4 bases at J, with 17 bases in the middle. Germline assignment: CDR1 GTSNPN and CDR2 SVGIG (reference sequence). The CDR3 length is 16 residues. The CDR3 nucleotides read TGTGCCTGGAGTGTAAAAGACACTTGGTACGCAGATACGCAGTATTTT. Its protein is CAWSVKDTWYADTQYF.

The chain recombines TRBV28 with TRBJ2-3; D uncertain. V was trimmed by 3 bases and J by 4 bases, leaving 14 bases between them. The CDR3 runs 15 residues. Germline CDR1 and CDR2: MDHEN and SYDVKM. In DNA, the CDR3 is TGTGCCAGCAGTTTCCGGAGATCCCGCGCAGATACGCAGTATTTT. Encoded protein: CASSFRRSRADTQYF. Filled out from reference TRBV28 and TRBJ2-3, the complete variable domain reads DVKVTQSSRYLVKRTGEKVFLECVQDMDHENMFWYRQDPGLGLRLIYFSYDVKMKEKGDIPEGYSVSREKKERFSLILESASTNQTSMYLCASSFRRSRADTQYFGPGTRLTVL.

V gene TRBV24-1 combines with J gene TRBJ2-2; D unclear. The CDR3 has 15 residues. V gave up 4 bases and J gave up 2 bases, with 10 bases separating them. Germline CDR1 and CDR2: KGHDR and SFDVKD. CDR3 loop: CATSDPNYNTGELFF. The CDR3 DNA reads as TGTGCCACCAGTGACCCGAACTACAACACCGGGGAGCTGTTTTTT.

This clone showed up just once. The chain is built from TRBV10-3 and TRBJ1-1; 8 nucleotides agree with TRBD1. Germline values: CDR1 ENHRY, CDR2 SYGVKD. The CDR3 sequence is 14 residues long. V dropped 6 bases and J dropped 5; count of bases not matched to a gene: 8. For the CDR3, the DNA is TGTGCCATCAGGGCAGGGGGCGCAGAAACTGAAGCTTTCTTT. Protein: CAIRAGGAETEAFF.

This chain joins TRBV29-1 and TRBJ1-1; 8 bases match TRBD1. Losses at the gene ends were 6 bases for V and 4 bases for J; bases not matched to a gene: 10. Germline V gene data show CDR1 as SQVTM and CDR2 as ANQGSEA. This CDR3 comprises 14 residues. CDR3 in DNA: TGCAGCGTCAACAGGGGGGGGAGTCTCACTGAAGCTTTCTTT. Its protein product is CSVNRGGSLTEAFF.

This chain connects TRBV3-1 (or the pseudogene TRBV3-2) to TRBJ2-1; D gene uncertain. V shed 3 bases and J shed 6 bases, with 6 bases lying between them. The CDR3 runs to 12 residues. Germline CDR1 and CDR2: LGHDT and YNNKEL (reference sequence). The CDR3 region is CASSHELNEQFF. In DNA form, the CDR3 reads TGTGCCAGCAGCCATGAGCTCAATGAGCAGTTCTTC.

This rearrangement joins TRBV3-1 (or the pseudogene TRBV3-2) to TRBJ2-5; 7 bases agree with TRBD2. Germline CDR1 and CDR2: LGHDT and YNNKEL (reference sequence). Trimming took 2 bases from V and 0 from J; bases not matched to a gene: 6. The CDR3 has 16 amino acids. The CDR3 DNA sequence: TGTGCCAGCAGCCAAACCGCGCGGGAGAACCAAGAGACCCAGTACTTC. Residues: CASSQTARENQETQYF.

The rearrangement joins TRBV19 to TRBJ1-5; 7 bases line up with TRBD1. This CDR3 is built from 15 residues. V lost 4 bases to trimming and J lost 2 bases; unmatched junction nucleotides: 5. CDR1 and CDR2 (germline): LNHDA, SQIVND (reference sequence). The CDR3 DNA reads TGTGCCAGTAGTAGAGACAGGGAGGGCAATCAGCCCCAGCATTTT. Encoded protein: CASSRDREGNQPQHF.

The rearrangement joins TRBV28 to TRBJ2-6; 7 bases fit TRBD1. The CDR3 consists of 15 residues. The germline gives CDR1 MDHEN, CDR2 SYDVKM. The V and J ends lost 4 bases and 3 bases, in that order; junction bases with no gene match: 3. The CDR3 is CASSSTGVGANVLTF. The CDR3 region has the DNA TGTGCCAGCAGTTCAACAGGGGTTGGGGCCAACGTCCTGACTTTC.

The chain employs TRBV27 and TRBJ2-7, with TRBD2 matching 7 bases. The CDR3 covers 14 residues. CDR1 and CDR2 (germline): MNHEY, SMNVEV (reference sequence). V was pared by 2 bases and J by 1 base, with 2 bases of the junction left unmatched. The CDR3 DNA reads TGTGCCAGCAGTTTAGCGGGAGCGTCCTACGAGCAGTACTTC. Translating it yields CASSLAGASYEQYF.

The V gene is TRBV6-5, the J gene TRBJ1-4; no clear D. The CDR3 covers 14 residues. Trimming cost V 2 bases and J 7 bases, with 11 bases left between them. The germline V gene encodes CDR1 MNHEY and CDR2 SVGAGI. The CDR3 sequence: CASSYRSGSEKLFF. DNA of the CDR3: TGTGCCAGCAGTTACCGGTCCGGTAGTGAAAAACTGTTTTTT.